This T cell receptor (beta chain) was identified during a study of blood T cell repertoires in COVID-19. Overall study: Acute and convalescent COVID-19 specimens originated in the United States, Italy and Spain.

The germline CDR1 and CDR2 sequences are LNHDA and SQIVND (reference sequence). V lost 5 bases and J lost 7; bases outside the gene matches: 5. The CDR3 is 14 amino acids. Seattle researchers signed up patients amid active infection and tracked them longitudinally. This clone occurred a few times. This table comes from immunoSEQ multiplex PCR, and its TCRdb copy is limited to in-frame clones, with some not included. There are fewer than 250,000 clones in the sample; about nine tenths occur only once, and more than 0.8% lies in the top ten. The J gene is TRBJ1-6, the V gene TRBV19, with TRBD1 matching over 7 bases. The sequencing sample was made of peripheral blood. This clonotype was obtained from a young man with COVID-19, enrolled during active disease. The DNA for the CDR3 is TGTGCCAGTAGTGTGACAGGGCTGAATTCACCCCTCCACTTT. The encoded protein is CASSVTGLNSPLHF.